A single sample gave rise to the 14 T cell receptor beta chains below, sequenced in a study of T cell responses to AZD1222 COVID-19 vaccine. The assay was immunoSEQ multiplex PCR, and TCRdb's table has in-frame clones only and misses some. The sample gives approximately 200,000 clones, roughly 94% of which show up once; over 1.5% is in the top ten. The sample in question was peripheral blood, obtained 28 days after the second dose of the MenACWY control vaccine. The source is an adult who received the MenACWY meningococcal vaccine as a control.

This rearrangement joins TRBV9 to TRBJ1-2, with 7 nucleotides matching TRBD1. CDR1 is SGDLS, CDR2 YYNGEE, per germline. Losses at the gene ends were 1 base for V and 8 bases for J; bases not matched to a gene: 2. CDR3 length: 12 residues. The CDR3 bases are TGTGCCAGCAGCGTACAGACAGGGGGCTACACCTTC. Amino acids: CASSVQTGGYTF.

The gene calls are TRBV19 and TRBJ2-2; TRBD2 aligns across 12 bases. The CDR3 has 15 amino acids. Germline loops: CDR1 LNHDA, CDR2 SQIVND (reference sequence). The ends lost 6 bases at V and 6 bases at J; junction bases unmatched: 5. The CDR3 DNA sequence: TGTGCCAGTAGAACGTCTAGCGGGGGGGCCGGGGAGCTGTTTTTT. Encoded protein: CASRTSSGGAGELFF. The full variable domain, in which reference TRBV19 and TRBJ2-2 provide the parts outside the CDR3, is DGGITQSPKYLFRKEGQNVTLSCEQNLNHDAMYWYRQDPGQGLRLIYYSQIVNDFQKGDIAEGYSVSREKKESFPLTVTSAQKNPTAFYLCASRTSSGGAGELFFGEGSRLTVL.

This clone appeared a single time. The DNA for the CDR3 is TGTGCCAGCAGTCCTGGAGGCGGATACTATATCGACGAGCAGTACTTC. It translates to CASSPGGGYYIDEQYF. The chain recombines TRBV28 with TRBJ2-7; D is possibly TRBD2 (5 bases). Germline lookup yields CDR1 MDHEN and CDR2 SYDVKM. This CDR3 comprises 16 residues. Deletions cut 5 bases from V and 5 bases from J, with 22 bases between.

The chain has TRBV10-3 and TRBJ1-1, with D perhaps TRBD1 (5 bases). Germline V gives CDR1 ENHRY, CDR2 SYGVKD. The V end lost 9 bases, the J end lost 4 bases, and 12 bases lay between the germline ends. This CDR3 has 12 amino acids. This CDR3 is CAISRTGTEAFF. DNA for the CDR3: TGTGCCATAAGTCGCACAGGCACTGAAGCTTTCTTT.

The chain couples TRBV4-3 to TRBJ2-7; a possible D gene is TRBD2 (7 bases). The germline CDR1 and CDR2 sequences are LGHNA and YSLEER. Trimming removed 5 bases at V and 3 bases at J, with 20 bases between. The CDR3 has 16 residues. CDR3 amino acids: CASSKTLRGRIYEQYF. CDR3 bases: TGCGCCAGCAGCAAGACATTGCGGGGGCGAATCTACGAGCAGTACTTC.

The chain combines TRBV7-9 with TRBJ2-7, with D tentatively TRBD1 (6 bases). Trimming cost V 5 bases and J 2 bases, with 7 bases left between them. The V gene's germline CDR1 is SEHNR and CDR2 FQNEAQ (reference sequence). The CDR3 covers 12 residues. For the CDR3, the DNA is TGTGCCAGCAGCGCAGGGGCCTACGAGCAGTACTTC. Protein product: CASSAGAYEQYF.

This CDR3 is CASSATMNTEAFF. CDR3 sequence (DNA): TGTGCCAGCAGCGCCACTATGAACACTGAAGCTTTCTTT. The chain has TRBV9 and TRBJ1-1; D uncertain. The CDR3 sequence is 13 residues long. With 3 bases removed from V and 0 bases from J, the gap between germline ends came to 6 bases. In germline, CDR1 is SGDLS, CDR2 YYNGEE.

The V and J genes are TRBV28 and TRBJ1-1, with D possibly TRBD1 on 5 matching bases. Trimming shortened V by 6 bases and J by 5 bases, and 16 bases separated the two germline ends. Germline values: CDR1 MDHEN, CDR2 SYDVKM. This CDR3 region has 14 residues. The CDR3 loop reads CASSPQGGVTEAFF. The CDR3 nucleotides are TGTGCCAGCAGCCCGCAGGGAGGAGTAACTGAAGCTTTCTTT. The full variable domain, its missing parts supplied by reference TRBV28 and TRBJ1-1, is DVKVTQSSRYLVKRTGEKVFLECVQDMDHENMFWYRQDPGLGLRLIYFSYDVKMKEKGDIPEGYSVSREKKERFSLILESASTNQTSMYLCASSPQGGVTEAFFGQGTRLTVV.

This chain links TRBV2 with TRBJ1-5; TRBD1 might be the D (6 bases). The CDR3 sequence is 15 residues long. The V gene lost 5 bases and the J gene lost 1 base, with 12 bases spanning the gap. The germline gives CDR1 SNHLY, CDR2 FYNNEI. CDR3 bases: TGTGCCAGCAGTTTATCAGGGGTAAGCAATCAGCCCCAGCATTTT. This sequence encodes CASSLSGVSNQPQHF. Full variable domain (outside the CDR3, taken from reference TRBV2 and TRBJ1-5): EPEVTQTPSHQVTQMGQEVILRCVPISNHLYFYWYRQILGQKVEFLVSFYNNEISEKSEIFDDQFSVERPDGSNFTLKIRSTKLEDSAMYFCASSLSGVSNQPQHFGDGTRLSIL.

This clone was observed a handful of times. The V gene is TRBV7-9, the J gene TRBJ2-7; perhaps D is TRBD1 or TRBD2 (5 bases each). The CDR3 is made up of 13 amino acids. V lost 5 bases to trimming and J lost 2 bases, with 10 bases between them. The germline gives CDR1 SEHNR, CDR2 FQNEAQ (reference sequence). CDR3 sequence reads: CASSPSGPYEQYF. DNA of the CDR3: TGTGCCAGCAGCCCCTCGGGGCCCTACGAGCAGTACTTC. Supplemented by reference TRBV7-9 and TRBJ2-7, the full variable domain reads DTGVSQNPRHKITKRGQNVTFRCDPISEHNRLYWYRQTLGQGPEFLTYFQNEAQLEKSRLLSDRFSAERPKGSFSTLEIQRTEQGDSAMYLCASSPSGPYEQYFGPGTRLTVT.

In regard to this clone: This sample includes further DNA sequences coding for the same CDR3. The DNA of the CDR3 is TGTGCCAGCAGCTTAGGAGGGCCCTACGAGCAGTACTTC. It yields the protein CASSLGGPYEQYF. J is TRBJ2-7 and V is TRBV7-9; possible D gene TRBD2, 5 bases. The length of the CDR3 is 13 residues. Trimming stripped 1 base from V and 2 bases from J, with 6 bases between. Germline assignment: CDR1 SEHNR and CDR2 FQNEAQ (reference sequence).

V gene TRBV7-9 combines with J gene TRBJ2-7; either TRBD1 or TRBD2 may supply D (5 bases each). The CDR3 is 14 amino acids. The germline V and J ends were trimmed by 2 bases and 0 bases, with 8 bases remaining between them. Germline lookup yields CDR1 SEHNR and CDR2 FQNEAQ (reference sequence). The CDR3 is CASSLLGTSYEQYF. CDR3 sequence (DNA): TGTGCCAGCAGCTTACTGGGGACCTCCTACGAGCAGTACTTC. Drawing the rest from reference TRBV7-9 and TRBJ2-7, the complete variable domain is DTGVSQNPRHKITKRGQNVTFRCDPISEHNRLYWYRQTLGQGPEFLTYFQNEAQLEKSRLLSDRFSAERPKGSFSTLEIQRTEQGDSAMYLCASSLLGTSYEQYFGPGTRLTVT.

J is TRBJ2-2 and V is TRBV27, with D hard to call. Germline assignment: CDR1 MNHEY and CDR2 SMNVEV (reference sequence). This CDR3 has 14 amino acids. The germline V and J ends were trimmed by 7 bases and 0 bases, with 9 bases remaining between them. The CDR3 protein is CASTIAPNTGELFF. For the CDR3, the DNA is TGTGCCAGCACTATAGCCCCGAACACCGGGGAGCTGTTTTTT.

The gene calls are TRBV7-3 and TRBJ2-3; no clear D gene. The V gene's germline CDR1 is SGHTA and CDR2 FQGTGA. The CDR3 has 14 amino acids. Trimming stripped 3 bases from V and 2 bases from J, with 9 bases between. The CDR3 DNA reads TGTGCCAGCAGCTTTGGTGGGCACACAGATACGCAGTATTTT. This gives the protein CASSFGGHTDTQYF.